This TCR beta chain was identified during a study of T cells in Graves' hyperthyroidism and ophthalmopathy. Findings of the study overall: Most clonotypes expanded in thyroid above 0.001 were likewise present in blood.

Details on this clonotype: Its antigen is unidentified.

Germline-derived CDR1 and CDR2 are LNHNV and YYDKDF (reference sequence). This CDR3 comprises 17 residues. V was pared by 0 bases and J by 3 bases, with 7 bases of the junction left unmatched. A patient was excluded if there was uncontrolled infection, other autoimmune disease, pregnancy or lactation. The source material, RNA transcripts, was used to amplify TCR beta CDR3 regions. The HTBI primer set was used in a first-round RT-PCR of the TCR CDR3. TCRdb re-analysed the multiplex PCR reads in MiXCR, keeping a single row per CDR3 protein. The table shows about 720,000 distinct CDR3 sequences, with about 19% occurring only once.

The receptor's source is a woman aged 45 to 65 with Graves' hyperthyroidism that later progressed to Graves' ophthalmopathy. This chain connects TRBV15 to TRBJ2-1; 8 bases map to TRBD1. The sample comprised blood. The CDR3 loop reads CATSRDLPGQVYNEQFF. The CDR3, as DNA: TGTGCCACCAGCAGAGATCTTCCGGGACAGGTCTACAATGAGCAGTTCTTC.